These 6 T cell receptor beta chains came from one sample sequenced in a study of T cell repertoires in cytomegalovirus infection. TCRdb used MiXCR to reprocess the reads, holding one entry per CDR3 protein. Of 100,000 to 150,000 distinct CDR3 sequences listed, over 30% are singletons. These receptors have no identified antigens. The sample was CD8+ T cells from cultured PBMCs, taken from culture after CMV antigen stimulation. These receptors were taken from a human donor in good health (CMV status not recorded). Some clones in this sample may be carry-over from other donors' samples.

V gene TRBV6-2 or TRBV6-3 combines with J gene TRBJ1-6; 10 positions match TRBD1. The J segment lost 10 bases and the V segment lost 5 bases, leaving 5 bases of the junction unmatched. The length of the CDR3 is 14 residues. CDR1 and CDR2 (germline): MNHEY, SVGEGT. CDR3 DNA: TGTGCCAGCAGTCCGACAGGGGGCGGCTCACCCCTCCACTTT. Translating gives CASSPTGGGSPLHF.

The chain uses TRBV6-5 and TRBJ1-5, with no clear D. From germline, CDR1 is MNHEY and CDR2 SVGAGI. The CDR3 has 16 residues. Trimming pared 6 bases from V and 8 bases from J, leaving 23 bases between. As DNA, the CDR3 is TGTGCCAGCAGCTCTACTCCACGAAGGGCCCAAGAGCCCCAGCATTTT. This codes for CASSSTPRRAQEPQHF.

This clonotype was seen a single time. CDR3 sequence reads: CSAEGRDRASLGTDTQYF. CDR3 sequence (DNA): TGCAGCGCCGAGGGAAGGGACAGGGCTTCTTTAGGCACAGATACGCAGTATTTT. The rearrangement joins TRBV29-1 to TRBJ2-3, with 9 positions matching TRBD1. J was trimmed by 1 base and V by 7 bases; bases with no gene match: 18. This CDR3 is built from 18 residues. Germline assignment: CDR1 SQVTM and CDR2 ANQGSEA.

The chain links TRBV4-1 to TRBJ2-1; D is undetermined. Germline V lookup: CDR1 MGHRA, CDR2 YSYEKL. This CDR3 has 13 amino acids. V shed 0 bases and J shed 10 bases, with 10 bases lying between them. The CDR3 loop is CASSQDRDREQFF. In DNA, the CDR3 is TGCGCCAGCAGCCAAGATCGAGATCGGGAGCAGTTCTTC.

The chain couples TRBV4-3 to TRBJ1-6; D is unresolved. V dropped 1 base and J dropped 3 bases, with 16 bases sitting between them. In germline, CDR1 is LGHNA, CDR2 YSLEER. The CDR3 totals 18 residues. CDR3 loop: CASSQVLLGLGYNSPLHF. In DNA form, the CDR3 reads TGCGCCAGCAGCCAAGTTCTATTAGGATTAGGCTATAATTCACCCCTCCACTTT.

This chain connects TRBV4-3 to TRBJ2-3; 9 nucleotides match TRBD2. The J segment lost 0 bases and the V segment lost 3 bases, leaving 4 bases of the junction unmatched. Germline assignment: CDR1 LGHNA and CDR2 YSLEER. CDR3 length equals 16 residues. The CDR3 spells CASSHRGGGSTDTQYF. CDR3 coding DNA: TGCGCCAGCAGCCATCGCGGGGGGGGTAGCACAGATACGCAGTATTTT.